This T cell receptor (beta chain) was recorded in a study of Graves' ophthalmopathy and Graves' hyperthyroidism (dated by TCRdb to 2017 to 2018). Notes on the research overall: Peripheral blood was collected at initial diagnosis, before any treatment. The study used signatures of the TCR beta repertoire to tell Graves' ophthalmopathy apart from Graves' hyperthyroidism and to predict which patients would progress to ophthalmopathy. In total, approximately 130 blood samples were TCR-sequenced: roughly 45 ophthalmopathy, 75 hyperthyroidism and approximately 17 hyperthyroidism-to-ophthalmopathy patients. To explore V-J signatures distinguishing ophthalmopathy from hyperthyroidism, a discovery set of about 99 patients (about 43 ophthalmopathy, some 55 stable hyperthyroidism) was enrolled. For independent validation, a separate cohort was made up of fewer than 20 hyperthyroidism patients plus 17 patients who later progressed from hyperthyroidism to ophthalmopathy. In about six hyperthyroidism patients, the T-cell repertoires found in thyroid tissue were compared with those found in blood. Following sampling, methimazole starting at 30 mg daily was administered to hyperthyroidism patients, and high-dose intravenous methylprednisolone was administered to ophthalmopathy patients.

Ophthalmopathy patients were characterized by moderately to severely active disease, a Clinical Activity Score of at least 3, a NOSPECS grade of at least 4, and a disease duration under 3 months. Patients were excluded if they had other autoimmune diseases, uncontrolled infections, pregnancy or lactation. Diagnosis was based on clinical symptoms, serum thyroxine, TRAb, thyroid ultrasound and orbital computed tomography. Ficoll-Paque density gradient centrifugation was used to isolate PBMCs from approximately 11 ml of fresh peripheral blood. Total RNA was extracted with Trizol reagent and quality-checked on an Agilent 2100 Bioanalyzer. The investigation overall reported the following: The 13-signature model separated ophthalmopathy from stable hyperthyroidism with approximately 90% sensitivity and approximately 83% specificity in cross-validation, and 80%/75% in the test set. In validation, the model predicted ophthalmopathy progression with about 70% sensitivity and roughly 78% specificity; roughly 11 predicted patients were CT-confirmed with GO in a median of approximately 6.5 months. Most of the expanded thyroid clonotypes with a frequency above 0.001 were also detected in blood, and it was suggested that the thyroid immune response may be reflected by blood repertoires. No statistical method was used to set the sample size in advance, and the investigators knew which group each participant was assigned to.

For repertoire sequencing, the TCR beta CDR3 regions were amplified from RNA transcripts. HTBI primers and the Qiagen OneStep RT-PCR kit were used in a first-round RT-PCR, which was followed by a second-round multiplex PCR, size selection and purification. The libraries underwent paired-end sequencing with 100 bp reads on an Illumina HiSeq2000. Concerning the study's data processing: SOAPnuke was used for read processing, and reads with adapters, uncalled bases, a mean Phred below 15, or no exact constant-primer or identifier match were discarded. COPE v1.2.5 was used to merge the high-quality paired reads. Each unique nucleotide sequence was treated as a clonotype, and MiTCR v1.1 was used to align the clonotypes to the IMGT TRB V, D and J references. Only V-J combinations with frequency above 0.0001 were analysed, covering around 99% of repertoires. For each V-J combination, a TCR clonal expansion and chaos score was defined as the ratio of F50 clonal expansion to chaos observed in the TCRdist matrix. Welch's t-statistics and random forest were used to reduce features to more than ten V-J combinations, which were fed into a naive Bayes classifier. The Morisita-Horn index was used to measure how similar the thyroid and blood repertoires were. TCRdb trimmed the raw reads at Q25, called clones with MiXCR and kept productive beta chains. Duplicate CDR3 protein sequences are folded into a single record with the most common DNA and genes. None of the V and J calls come from the authors' own analysis; TCRdb made them. For this sample there are 650,000 to 900,000 distinct CDR3 sequences; around 40% appear just once. The leading ten clones occupy 40% to 55% of the sample.

From a lookup of the germline V gene, CDR1 and CDR2 are SQVTM and ANQGSEA. From the cysteine up to the phenylalanine, the CDR3 has a length of 11 residues. CDR3 DNA is the only sequence kept; it has 33 bases, read in frame from the first base. A note on this clonotype: The antigen it recognizes is unknown. A much larger clone lies a single base off, so this may be a read error.

The sequence derives from an adult man with Graves' ophthalmopathy. The V gene is TRBV29-1 and the J gene is TRBJ2-7; the D call could be TRBD1 or TRBD2, with each sharing 6 bases. The source material was peripheral blood. This receptor carries the CDR3 CSFEGGLEQYF. The sequenced DNA: TGCAGCTTTGAAGGGGGGCTCGAGCAGTACTTC.